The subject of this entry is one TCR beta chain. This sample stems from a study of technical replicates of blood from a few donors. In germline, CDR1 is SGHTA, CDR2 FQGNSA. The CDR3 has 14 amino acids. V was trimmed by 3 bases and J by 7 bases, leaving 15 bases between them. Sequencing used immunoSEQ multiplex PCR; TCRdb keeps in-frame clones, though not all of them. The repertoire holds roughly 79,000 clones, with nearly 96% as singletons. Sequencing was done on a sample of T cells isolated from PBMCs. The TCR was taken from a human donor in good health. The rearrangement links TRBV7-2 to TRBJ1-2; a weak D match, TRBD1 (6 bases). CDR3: CASSFNTQGSGYTF. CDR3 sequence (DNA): TGTGCCAGCAGCTTTAATACACAGGGAAGTGGCTACACCTTC.